This TCR beta chain comes out of a study of blood T cell repertoires in COVID-19. In the original workflow: For nucleated cells, counts were estimated from reference gene primer amplification. Produced via immunoSEQ multiplex PCR; TCRdb's table is partial and in-frame only. V, J and clone size are taken as reported in that table, and D and trimming were inferred from the DNA itself. Altogether about 120,000 clones are present, about 74% being singletons, with the ten largest covering roughly 6.2%. Germline V gene data show CDR1 as SGHRS and CDR2 as YFSETQ. Trimming pared 3 bases from V and 4 bases from J, leaving 13 bases between. The CDR3 contains 15 residues.

The clonotype was recovered from a man between 65 and 85 years old with acute or convalescent COVID-19. The chain uses TRBV5-1 and TRBJ2-2, with a possible D match to TRBD1 (6 bases). Sequencing was performed on peripheral blood. CDR3 nucleotide sequence: TGCGCCAGCAGCTCCCAGGGGATTGGCACCGGGGAGCTGTTTTTT. Its translation is CASSSQGIGTGELFF.